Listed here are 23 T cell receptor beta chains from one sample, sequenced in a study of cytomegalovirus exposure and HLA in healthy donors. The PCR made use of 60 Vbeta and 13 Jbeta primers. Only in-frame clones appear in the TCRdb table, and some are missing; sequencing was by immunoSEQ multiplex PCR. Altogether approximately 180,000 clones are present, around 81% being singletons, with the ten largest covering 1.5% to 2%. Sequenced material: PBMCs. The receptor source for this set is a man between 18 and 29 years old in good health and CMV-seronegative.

CDR3 loop: CASSPLSGQEEQFF. In nucleotides, the CDR3 is TGCGCCAGCAGCCCCCTCAGCGGGCAGGAGGAGCAGTTCTTC. This chain connects TRBV4-1 to TRBJ2-1; a weak D match, TRBD2 (6 bases). V dropped 4 bases and J dropped 10 bases, with 17 bases sitting between them. The CDR3 loop spans 14 amino acids. Germline values: CDR1 MGHRA, CDR2 YSYEKL.

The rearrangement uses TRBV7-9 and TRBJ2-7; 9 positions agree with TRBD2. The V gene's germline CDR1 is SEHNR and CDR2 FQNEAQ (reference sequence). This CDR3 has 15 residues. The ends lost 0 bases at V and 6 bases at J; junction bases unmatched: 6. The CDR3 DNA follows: TGTGCCAGCAGCTTAGCGAGAGGCGGGAGGGGCGAGCAGTACTTC. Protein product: CASSLARGGRGEQYF. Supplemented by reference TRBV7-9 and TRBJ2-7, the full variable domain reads DTGVSQNPRHKITKRGQNVTFRCDPISEHNRLYWYRQTLGQGPEFLTYFQNEAQLEKSRLLSDRFSAERPKGSFSTLEIQRTEQGDSAMYLCASSLARGGRGEQYFGPGTRLTVT.

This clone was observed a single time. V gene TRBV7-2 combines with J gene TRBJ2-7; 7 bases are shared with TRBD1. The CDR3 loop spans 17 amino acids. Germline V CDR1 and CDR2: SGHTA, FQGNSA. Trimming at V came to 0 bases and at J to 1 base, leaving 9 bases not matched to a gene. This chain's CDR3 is CASSLAPLQGSSYEQYF. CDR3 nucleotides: TGTGCCAGCAGCTTAGCCCCCCTACAGGGGAGTTCCTACGAGCAGTACTTC.

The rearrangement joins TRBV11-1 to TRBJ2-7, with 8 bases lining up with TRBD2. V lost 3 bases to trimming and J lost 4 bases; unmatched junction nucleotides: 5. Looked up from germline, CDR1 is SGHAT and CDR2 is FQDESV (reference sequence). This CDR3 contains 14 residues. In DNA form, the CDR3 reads TGTGCCAGCAGCTTCGCCGGGAGGGCTTACGAGCAGTACTTC. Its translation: CASSFAGRAYEQYF.

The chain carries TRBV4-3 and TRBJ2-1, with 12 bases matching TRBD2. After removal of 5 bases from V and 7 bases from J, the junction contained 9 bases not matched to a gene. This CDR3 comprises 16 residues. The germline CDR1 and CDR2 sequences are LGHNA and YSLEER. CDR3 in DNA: TGCGCCAGCAGCGTCGCGACTAGCGGGAGAGGTAATGAGCAGTTCTTC. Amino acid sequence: CASSVATSGRGNEQFF.

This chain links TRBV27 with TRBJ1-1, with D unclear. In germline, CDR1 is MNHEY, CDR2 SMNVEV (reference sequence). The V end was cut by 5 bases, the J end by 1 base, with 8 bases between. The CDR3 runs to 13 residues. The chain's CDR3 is CASSTRGNTEAFF. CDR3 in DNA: TGTGCCAGCAGTACCCGGGGGAACACTGAAGCTTTCTTT.

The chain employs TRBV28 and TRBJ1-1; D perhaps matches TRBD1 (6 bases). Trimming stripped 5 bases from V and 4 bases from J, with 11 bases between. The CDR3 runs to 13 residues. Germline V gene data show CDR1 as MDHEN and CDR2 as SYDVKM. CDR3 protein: CASSQGRGTEAFF. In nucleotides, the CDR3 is TGTGCCAGCAGTCAGGGGAGGGGCACTGAAGCTTTCTTT.

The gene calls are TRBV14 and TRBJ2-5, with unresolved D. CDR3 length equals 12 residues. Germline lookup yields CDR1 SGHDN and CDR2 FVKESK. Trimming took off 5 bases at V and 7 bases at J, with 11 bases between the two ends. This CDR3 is CASSYALGTQYF. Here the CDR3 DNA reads TGTGCCAGCAGCTACGCCCTCGGGACCCAGTACTTC.

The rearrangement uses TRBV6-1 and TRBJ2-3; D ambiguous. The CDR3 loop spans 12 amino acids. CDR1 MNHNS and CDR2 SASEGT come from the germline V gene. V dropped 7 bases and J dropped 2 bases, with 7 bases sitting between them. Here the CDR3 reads CASISVTDTQYF. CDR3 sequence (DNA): TGTGCCAGCATTTCAGTCACAGATACGCAGTATTTT.

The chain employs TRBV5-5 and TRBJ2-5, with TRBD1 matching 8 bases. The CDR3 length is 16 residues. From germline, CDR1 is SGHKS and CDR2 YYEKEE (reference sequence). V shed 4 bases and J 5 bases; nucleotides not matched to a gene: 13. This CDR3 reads CASSPGSTGGRETQYF. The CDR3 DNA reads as TGTGCCAGCAGCCCGGGAAGTACAGGGGGAAGGGAGACCCAGTACTTC.

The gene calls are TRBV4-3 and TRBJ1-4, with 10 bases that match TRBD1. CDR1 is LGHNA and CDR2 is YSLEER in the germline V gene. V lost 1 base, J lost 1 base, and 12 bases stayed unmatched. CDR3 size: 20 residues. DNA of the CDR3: TGCGCCAGCAGCCAAGGGGTGTGGGACAGGGGAGGAGGAACTAATGAAAAACTGTTTTTT. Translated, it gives CASSQGVWDRGGGTNEKLFF.

CDR3 residues: CASSFWSNRDTEAFF. The CDR3 coding sequence is TGTGCCAGCAGCTTTTGGTCCAACAGGGATACTGAAGCTTTCTTT. This chain links TRBV9 with TRBJ1-1; D might be TRBD1 (6 bases). The germline V and J ends were trimmed by 4 bases and 5 bases, with 18 bases remaining between them. Per germline, CDR1 SGDLS and CDR2 YYNGEE. The CDR3 loop spans 15 amino acids.

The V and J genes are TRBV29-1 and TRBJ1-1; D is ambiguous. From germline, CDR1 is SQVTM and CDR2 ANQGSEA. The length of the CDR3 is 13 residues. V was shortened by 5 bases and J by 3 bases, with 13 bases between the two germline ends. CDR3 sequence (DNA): TGCAGCGTTCTGGGCCCCCAGGACACTGAAGCTTTCTTT. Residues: CSVLGPQDTEAFF.

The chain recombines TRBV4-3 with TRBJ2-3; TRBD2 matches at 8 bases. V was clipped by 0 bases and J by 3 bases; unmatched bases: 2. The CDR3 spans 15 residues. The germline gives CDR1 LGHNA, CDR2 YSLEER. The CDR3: CASSQDGTRTDTQYF. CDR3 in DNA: TGCGCCAGCAGCCAAGATGGGACTAGAACAGATACGCAGTATTTT.

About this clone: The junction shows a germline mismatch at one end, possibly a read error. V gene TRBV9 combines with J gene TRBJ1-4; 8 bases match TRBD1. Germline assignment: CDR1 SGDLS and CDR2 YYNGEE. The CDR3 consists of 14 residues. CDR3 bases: TGTGCCAGCAGTAAGGACAGGGCTAAAGAAAAACTGTTTTTT. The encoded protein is CASSKDRAKEKLFF.

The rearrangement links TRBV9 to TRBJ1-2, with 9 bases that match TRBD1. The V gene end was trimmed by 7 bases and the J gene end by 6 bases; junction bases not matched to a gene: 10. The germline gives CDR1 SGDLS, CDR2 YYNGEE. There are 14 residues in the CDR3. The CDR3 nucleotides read TGTGCCAGCGAAAGTGGACAGGGGCGAGATGGCTACACCTTC. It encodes CASESGQGRDGYTF.

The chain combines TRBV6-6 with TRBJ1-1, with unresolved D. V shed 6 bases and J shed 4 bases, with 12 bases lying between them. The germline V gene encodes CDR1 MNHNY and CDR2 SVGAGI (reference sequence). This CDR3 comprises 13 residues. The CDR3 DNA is TGTGCCAGCAGCCTACAACGGGGCACTGAAGCTTTCTTT. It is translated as CASSLQRGTEAFF.

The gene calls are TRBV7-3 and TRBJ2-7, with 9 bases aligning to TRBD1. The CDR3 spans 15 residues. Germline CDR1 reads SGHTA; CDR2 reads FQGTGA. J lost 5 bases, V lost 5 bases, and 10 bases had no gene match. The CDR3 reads CASSPSGTGFNEQYF. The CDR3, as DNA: TGTGCCAGCAGCCCCTCCGGGACAGGGTTCAACGAGCAGTACTTC.

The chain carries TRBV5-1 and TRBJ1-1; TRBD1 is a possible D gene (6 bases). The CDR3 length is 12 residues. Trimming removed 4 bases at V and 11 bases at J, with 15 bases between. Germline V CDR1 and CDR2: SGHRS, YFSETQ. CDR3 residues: CASSATRGSAFF. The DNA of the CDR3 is TGCGCCAGCAGCGCGACCAGGGGATCGGCTTTCTTT.

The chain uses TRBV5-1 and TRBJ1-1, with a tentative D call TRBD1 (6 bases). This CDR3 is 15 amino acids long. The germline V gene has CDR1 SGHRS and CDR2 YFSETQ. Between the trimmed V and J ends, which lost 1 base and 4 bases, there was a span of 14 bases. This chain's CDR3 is CASSLRAGAGTEAFF. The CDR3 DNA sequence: TGCGCCAGCAGCTTGAGGGCGGGGGCGGGCACTGAAGCTTTCTTT.

The CDR3 nucleotides are TGTGCCAGCAGCGACTGGACAGGGGGCAACGAGCAGTACTTC. It specifies CASSDWTGGNEQYF. This chain connects TRBV5-6 to TRBJ2-7; the match to TRBD1 covers 11 bases. Germline CDR1 and CDR2: SGHDT and YYEEEE. The CDR3 contains 14 residues. The ends lost 4 bases at V and 5 bases at J; junction bases unmatched: 5.

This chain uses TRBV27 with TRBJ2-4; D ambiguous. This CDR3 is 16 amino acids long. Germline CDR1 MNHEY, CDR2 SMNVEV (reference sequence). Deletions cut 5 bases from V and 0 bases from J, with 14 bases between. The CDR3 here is CASSRIQVLAKNIQYF. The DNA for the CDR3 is TGTGCCAGCAGTCGCATTCAGGTACTAGCCAAAAACATTCAGTACTTC.

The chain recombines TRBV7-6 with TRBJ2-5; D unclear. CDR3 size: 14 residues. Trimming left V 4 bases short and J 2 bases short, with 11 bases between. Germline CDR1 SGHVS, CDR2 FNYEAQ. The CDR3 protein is CASSSTPAQETQYF. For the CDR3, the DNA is TGTGCCAGCAGCTCTACGCCCGCACAAGAGACCCAGTACTTC. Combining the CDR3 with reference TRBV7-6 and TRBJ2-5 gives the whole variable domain GAGVSQSPRYKVTKRGQDVALRCDPISGHVSLYWYRQALGQGPEFLTYFNYEAQQDKSGLPNDRFSAERPEGSISTLTIQRTEQRDSAMYRCASSSTPAQETQYFGPGTRLLVL.